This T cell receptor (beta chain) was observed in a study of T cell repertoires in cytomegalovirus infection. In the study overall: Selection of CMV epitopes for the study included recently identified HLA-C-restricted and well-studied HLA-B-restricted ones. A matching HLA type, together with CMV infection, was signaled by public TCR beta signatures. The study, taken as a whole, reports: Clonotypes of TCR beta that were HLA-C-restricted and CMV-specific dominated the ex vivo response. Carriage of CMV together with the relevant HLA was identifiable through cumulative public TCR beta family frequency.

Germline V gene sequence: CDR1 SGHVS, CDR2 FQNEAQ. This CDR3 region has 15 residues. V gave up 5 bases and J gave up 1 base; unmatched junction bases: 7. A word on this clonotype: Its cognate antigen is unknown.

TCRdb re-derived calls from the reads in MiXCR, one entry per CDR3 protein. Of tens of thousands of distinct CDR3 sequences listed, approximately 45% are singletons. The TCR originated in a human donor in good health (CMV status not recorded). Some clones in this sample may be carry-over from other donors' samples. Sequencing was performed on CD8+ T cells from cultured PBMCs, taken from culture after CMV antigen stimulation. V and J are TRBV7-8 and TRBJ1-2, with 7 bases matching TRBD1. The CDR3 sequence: CASSVPGTDNYGYTF. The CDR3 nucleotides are TGTGCCAGCAGCGTACCCGGGACAGATAACTATGGCTACACCTTC.